The rows below give T cell receptor beta chains drawn from one sample of a study of pediatric ulcerative colitis. Produced via immunoSEQ multiplex PCR; TCRdb's table is partial and in-frame only. The sample gives 60,000 to 75,000 clones, more than 60% of which show up once; roughly 5.2% is in the top ten. Sequencing used blood. These receptors were collected from a boy between 10 and 17 years old with moderate ulcerative colitis. Both conserved end residues are part of each CDR3. D genes are given only for firm matches. Size tells how often a clone was seen (once, few, many) or the class of an expanded clone, and some rows leave it out.

clone_size: NA
j_call: TRBJ2-7
d_call: NA
v_call: TRBV7-2
cdr3_aa: CASSGQAYEQYF
cdr3_nt: TGTGCCAGCAGCGGACAAGCCTACGAGCAGTACTTC

clone_size: few
j_call: TRBJ1-3
d_call: NA
v_call: TRBV9
cdr3_aa: CASSAEGDRVRSGNTIYF
cdr3_nt: TGTGCCAGCAGCGCCGAGGGTGATCGGGTCCGTTCGGGAAACACCATATATTTT

clone_size: NA
j_call: TRBJ1-2
d_call: NA
v_call: TRBV5-6
cdr3_aa: CASSSPTKLRDGYTF
cdr3_nt: TGTGCCAGCAGCTCTCCGACAAAGCTGCGCGACGGCTACACCTTC

clone_size: NA
j_call: TRBJ2-1
d_call: NA
v_call: TRBV27
cdr3_aa: CARKGRCRSYNEQFF
cdr3_nt: TGTGCCAGGAAGGGTAGATGTAGGTCCTACAATGAGCAGTTCTTC

clone_size: NA
j_call: TRBJ1-5
d_call: NA
v_call: TRBV6-4
cdr3_aa: CASSEGSNQPQHF
cdr3_nt: TGTGCCAGCAGTGAAGGCAGCAATCAGCCCCAGCATTTT

clone_size: few
j_call: TRBJ1-4
d_call: NA
v_call: TRBV5-1
cdr3_aa: CASTEDRLNEKLFF
cdr3_nt: TGCGCCAGCACTGAGGACAGACTTAATGAAAAACTGTTTTTT

clone_size: NA
j_call: TRBJ2-1
d_call: TRBD2
v_call: TRBV5-1
cdr3_aa: CASSLRGLAGGRSSYNEQFF
cdr3_nt: TGCGCCAGCAGCTTGAGGGGACTAGCGGGAGGGAGGTCCTCCTACAATGAGCAGTTCTTC

clone_size: NA
j_call: TRBJ1-3
d_call: NA
v_call: TRBV7-9
cdr3_aa: CASSLSIDISSGNTIYF
cdr3_nt: TGTGCCAGCAGCTTATCGATCGACATATCCTCTGGAAACACCATATATTTT

clone_size: NA
j_call: TRBJ1-1
d_call: NA
v_call: TRBV30
cdr3_aa: CACLAGDMNTEAFF
cdr3_nt: TGTGCCTGCCTGGCAGGAGACATGAACACTGAAGCTTTCTTT

clone_size: few
j_call: TRBJ2-3
d_call: TRBD2
v_call: TRBV7-3
cdr3_aa: CASSPTSGDTDTQYF
cdr3_nt: TGTGCCAGCAGCCCCACTAGCGGGGACACAGATACGCAGTATTTT

clone_size: NA
j_call: TRBJ2-1
d_call: TRBD2
v_call: TRBV5-6
cdr3_aa: CASSLAGRTAYNEQFF
cdr3_nt: TGTGCCAGCAGCTTGGCCGGGAGGACCGCCTACAATGAGCAGTTCTTC

clone_size: NA
j_call: TRBJ1-1
d_call: TRBD1
v_call: TRBV19
cdr3_aa: CASSRAGGTYTEAFF
cdr3_nt: TGTGCCAGTAGTAGGGCAGGGGGTACGTACACTGAAGCTTTCTTT

clone_size: NA
j_call: TRBJ1-1
d_call: NA
v_call: TRBV5-1
cdr3_aa: CASSSGGPNTEAFF
cdr3_nt: TGCGCCAGCAGCTCCGGGGGGCCGAACACTGAAGCTTTCTTT

clone_size: NA
j_call: TRBJ2-5
d_call: NA
v_call: TRBV27
cdr3_aa: CASSLDSHQETQYF
cdr3_nt: TGTGCCAGCAGTTTAGACAGCCACCAAGAGACCCAGTACTTC

clone_size: NA
j_call: TRBJ2-3
d_call: TRBD2
v_call: TRBV7-3
cdr3_aa: CASSKSGTWGDTQYF
cdr3_nt: TGTGCCAGCAGCAAAAGCGGGACCTGGGGGGATACGCAGTATTTT

clone_size: once
j_call: TRBJ1-2
d_call: TRBD1
v_call: TRBV19
cdr3_aa: CASTKTGKSYGYTF
cdr3_nt: TGTGCCAGTACCAAGACAGGGAAAAGCTATGGCTACACCTTC

clone_size: NA
j_call: TRBJ1-2
d_call: NA
v_call: TRBV27
cdr3_aa: CASSFGVGTGYGYTF
cdr3_nt: TGTGCCAGCAGTTTCGGTGTGGGTACGGGATATGGCTACACCTTC

clone_size: NA
j_call: TRBJ2-7
d_call: TRBD2
v_call: TRBV14
cdr3_aa: CASSQEGLADEQYF
cdr3_nt: TGTGCCAGCAGCCAAGAGGGACTAGCGGACGAGCAGTACTTC

clone_size: NA
j_call: TRBJ1-2
d_call: NA
v_call: TRBV7-6
cdr3_aa: CASSSRRLGGLYYTF
cdr3_nt: TGTGCCAGCAGCTCTAGAAGATTGGGGGGCTTGTACTACACCTTC

clone_size: NA
j_call: TRBJ2-1
d_call: NA
v_call: TRBV29-1
cdr3_aa: CSVEQSSYNEQFF
cdr3_nt: TGCAGCGTTGAACAGAGCTCCTACAATGAGCAGTTCTTC

clone_size: NA
j_call: TRBJ2-6
d_call: NA
v_call: TRBV6-6
cdr3_aa: CASRKRGAGANVLTF
cdr3_nt: TGTGCCAGCAGAAAAAGAGGGGCTGGGGCCAACGTCCTGACTTTC

clone_size: NA
j_call: TRBJ1-1
d_call: NA
v_call: TRBV25-1
cdr3_aa: CASSGPMGTEAFF
cdr3_nt: TGTGCCAGCAGTGGGCCCATGGGCACTGAAGCTTTCTTT

clone_size: NA
j_call: TRBJ2-2
d_call: TRBD2
v_call: TRBV6-1
cdr3_aa: CASSERLYRLAGGNTGELFF
cdr3_nt: TGTGCCAGCAGTGAAAGGTTGTATCGGCTAGCGGGGGGAAACACCGGGGAGCTGTTTTTT

clone_size: NA
j_call: TRBJ1-1
d_call: NA
v_call: TRBV18
cdr3_aa: CASSPRKVGGDDAFF
cdr3_nt: TGTGCCAGCTCACCCCGAAAGGTCGGGGGGGACGACGCTTTCTTT

clone_size: NA
j_call: TRBJ2-5
d_call: NA
v_call: TRBV5-4
cdr3_aa: CASSLPGRLRETQYF
cdr3_nt: TGTGCCAGCAGCCTACCCGGCAGGCTTAGGGAGACCCAGTACTTC

clone_size: few
j_call: TRBJ2-2
d_call: NA
v_call: TRBV5-6
cdr3_aa: CASIQGSTNTGELFF
cdr3_nt: TGTGCCAGCATCCAAGGTAGCACGAACACCGGGGAGCTGTTTTTT

clone_size: NA
j_call: TRBJ1-2
d_call: NA
v_call: TRBV5-6
cdr3_aa: CASSLLVFMPDRDGYTF
cdr3_nt: TGTGCCAGCAGCTTGCTTGTTTTTATGCCGGATCGGGATGGCTACACCTTC

clone_size: NA
j_call: TRBJ2-7
d_call: NA
v_call: TRBV5-1
cdr3_aa: CASSLGGAVHEQYF
cdr3_nt: TGCGCCAGCAGCTTGGGCGGGGCCGTGCACGAGCAGTACTTC

clone_size: NA
j_call: TRBJ1-1
d_call: NA
v_call: TRBV5-4
cdr3_aa: CASSRRSNTEAFF
cdr3_nt: TGTGCCAGCAGCCGCAGGTCGAACACTGAAGCTTTCTTT

clone_size: few
j_call: TRBJ1-2
d_call: NA
v_call: TRBV5-8
cdr3_aa: CASSLDRRPYGYTF
cdr3_nt: TGTGCCAGCAGCTTGGATCGGAGACCCTATGGCTACACCTTC

clone_size: NA
j_call: TRBJ2-3
d_call: TRBD2
v_call: TRBV9
cdr3_aa: CASSGDGREGTDTQYF
cdr3_nt: TGTGCCAGCAGCGGGGACGGCCGGGAGGGCACAGATACGCAGTATTTT

clone_size: NA
j_call: TRBJ1-2
d_call: NA
v_call: TRBV27
cdr3_aa: CASSPLAGQTNYGYTF
cdr3_nt: TGTGCCAGCAGTCCCCTCGCCGGACAGACTAACTATGGCTACACCTTC

clone_size: few
j_call: TRBJ1-2
d_call: NA
v_call: TRBV4-3
cdr3_aa: CASGQTGGYGYTF
cdr3_nt: TGCGCCAGCGGACAGACCGGGGGCTATGGCTACACCTTC

clone_size: NA
j_call: TRBJ1-2
d_call: TRBD1
v_call: TRBV2
cdr3_aa: CASSEVNRGQAYNYGYTF
cdr3_nt: TGTGCCAGCAGTGAAGTGAACAGGGGGCAAGCGTATAACTATGGCTACACCTTC

clone_size: NA
j_call: TRBJ2-3
d_call: NA
v_call: TRBV4-1
cdr3_aa: CASSQAPISTDTQYF
cdr3_nt: TGCGCCAGCAGCCAAGCCCCGATTAGCACAGATACGCAGTATTTT

clone_size: NA
j_call: TRBJ1-1
d_call: NA
v_call: TRBV18
cdr3_aa: CASSPYRQNTEAFF
cdr3_nt: TGTGCCAGCTCACCATATCGCCAGAACACTGAAGCTTTCTTT

clone_size: NA
j_call: TRBJ1-4
d_call: NA
v_call: TRBV27
cdr3_aa: CASSLRGGLETTNEKLFF
cdr3_nt: TGTGCCAGCAGTTTAAGGGGGGGGCTCGAAACAACTAATGAAAAACTGTTTTTT

clone_size: NA
j_call: TRBJ2-3
d_call: TRBD2
v_call: TRBV2
cdr3_aa: CALEGDYLTDTQYF
cdr3_nt: TGTGCGCTTGAAGGGGACTATCTGACAGATACGCAGTATTTT

clone_size: NA
j_call: TRBJ1-2
d_call: NA
v_call: TRBV27
cdr3_aa: CASSKGGHGGYTF
cdr3_nt: TGTGCCAGCAGTAAAGGGGGGCACGGAGGCTACACCTTC

clone_size: NA
j_call: TRBJ2-2
d_call: NA
v_call: TRBV29-1
cdr3_aa: CSVTRAGELFF
cdr3_nt: TGCAGCGTCACACGGGCCGGGGAGCTGTTTTTT

clone_size: NA
j_call: TRBJ2-2
d_call: TRBD1
v_call: TRBV29-1
cdr3_aa: CSGRTGVNTGELFF
cdr3_nt: TGCAGCGGGCGAACAGGGGTGAACACCGGGGAGCTGTTTTTT